A selection of T cell receptor beta chains follows, all from one sample in a study of blood T cell repertoires in COVID-19. The assay was immunoSEQ multiplex PCR, and TCRdb's table has in-frame clones only and misses some. The sample has approximately 31,000 clones, about nine tenths seen once. The sample consisted of peripheral blood. These receptors were collected from a man aged 55 to 70 with acute or convalescent COVID-19. Each CDR3 is given with its conserved first and last residue. The order of the fields is J gene, D gene, V gene, clone size, CDR3 protein, CDR3 DNA. A D gene is named only where the DNA matches it firmly. Clone size is given for some rows only: seen once, a few or many times, or a class if the clone is expanded.

>TRBJ1-5|NA|TRBV19|NA
CAPIRRTGGNQPQHF
TGTGCCCCTATCCGGAGGACGGGGGGGAATCAGCCCCAGCATTTT
>TRBJ1-3|NA|TRBV6-2/TRBV6-3|NA
CASSSPPGTYSGNTIYF
TGTGCCAGCAGTTCCCCGCCCGGGACATACTCTGGAAACACCATATATTTT
>TRBJ1-6|TRBD1|TRBV19|once
CATTLRTGNNSPLHF
TGTGCCACGACCCTCCGGACAGGGAATAATTCACCCCTCCACTTT
>TRBJ1-1|NA|TRBV9|NA
CASTSGAFAEAFF
TGTGCCAGTACCTCAGGGGCCTTCGCTGAAGCTTTCTTT
>TRBJ2-6|NA|TRBV4-1|NA
CASSGEFLSGANVLTF
TGCGCCAGCAGTGGGGAGTTCTTATCTGGGGCCAACGTCCTGACTTTC
>TRBJ2-1|NA|TRBV27|NA
CASSQGFNEQFF
TGTGCCAGCAGTCAGGGATTCAATGAGCAGTTCTTC
>TRBJ1-4|TRBD1|TRBV11-1|few
CASSPDRGTNEKLFF
TGTGCCAGCAGCCCTGACAGGGGAACTAATGAAAAACTGTTTTTT
>TRBJ1-2|NA|TRBV7-2|NA
CASSVMGGEVLYGYTF
TGTGCCAGCAGCGTCATGGGCGGGGAAGTTCTCTATGGCTACACCTTC
>TRBJ1-1|NA|TRBV4-2|once
CASSYPSGRGTEAFF
TGTGCCAGCAGCTACCCCTCAGGGAGGGGGACTGAAGCTTTCTTT
>TRBJ2-1|TRBD2|TRBV19|NA
CASSTRGRAGGSSDEQFF
TGTGCCAGTAGTACCAGGGGGCGAGCGGGAGGGAGTAGCGATGAGCAGTTCTTC
>TRBJ2-2|NA|TRBV5-1|NA
CASSFEEGAGELFF
TGCGCCAGCAGCTTCGAAGAGGGAGCCGGGGAGCTGTTTTTT
>TRBJ1-1|TRBD1|TRBV9|NA
CASSMGTVPTYNTEAFF
TGTGCCAGCAGCATGGGGACAGTTCCTACTTACAACACTGAAGCTTTCTTT
>TRBJ1-6|NA|TRBV7-9|NA
CASSPGNSPLHF
TGTGCCAGCAGCCCAGGGAATTCACCCCTCCACTTT
>TRBJ1-3|NA|TRBV27|NA
CASSLGDFRTGNTIYF
TGTGCCAGCAGTTTAGGGGACTTTAGGACTGGAAACACCATATATTTT
>TRBJ2-5|TRBD1|TRBV14|NA
CASSPGTGVGETQYF
TGTGCCAGCAGCCCCGGGACAGGGGTTGGAGAGACCCAGTACTTC
>TRBJ2-1|TRBD2|TRBV5-4|NA
CASSLASGRYNEQFF
TGTGCCAGCAGCTTAGCAAGCGGGAGGTACAATGAGCAGTTCTTC
>TRBJ1-1|NA|TRBV9|NA
CASSVGQGSNTEAFF
TGTGCCAGCAGCGTAGGACAAGGCTCCAACACTGAAGCTTTCTTT
>TRBJ2-7|NA|TRBV5-3|NA
CARSRTTVYEQYF
TGTGCCAGAAGCCGGACTACCGTCTACGAGCAGTACTTC
>TRBJ1-4|NA|TRBV6-6|NA
CASSYSQGWEKLFF
TGTGCCAGCAGTTACTCCCAGGGGTGGGAAAAACTGTTTTTT
>TRBJ2-5|NA|TRBV4-1|NA
CASSPMTPGMEETQYF
TGCGCCAGCAGCCCTATGACCCCGGGGATGGAAGAGACCCAGTACTTC
>TRBJ1-2|NA|TRBV7-6|NA
CASSPTDATNYGYTF
TGTGCCAGCAGTCCAACAGATGCTACTAACTATGGCTACACCTTC
>TRBJ1-4|TRBD1|TRBV9|NA
CASSVDVRGQTNEKLFF
TGTGCCAGCAGCGTAGATGTCAGGGGGCAGACTAATGAAAAACTGTTTTTT
>TRBJ2-7|NA|TRBV19|NA
CASSLRGKGYEQYF
TGTGCCAGTAGCCTCAGGGGAAAAGGATACGAGCAGTACTTC
>TRBJ2-1|TRBD2|TRBV7-6|NA
CASSPALTSGSRNEQFF
TGTGCCAGCAGCCCTGCCTTGACTAGCGGGAGTAGAAATGAGCAGTTCTTC
>TRBJ2-3|NA|TRBV19|NA
CATQDSHTQYF
TGTGCCACCCAGGACAGCCATACGCAGTATTTT
>TRBJ1-1|NA|TRBV20-1|few
CSARGGIEAFF
TGCAGTGCTAGAGGCGGCATTGAAGCTTTCTTT
>TRBJ2-1|NA|TRBV4-1|NA
CASSLRLQKTGHEQFF
TGCGCCAGCAGCCTCCGACTACAGAAGACGGGCCATGAGCAGTTCTTC
>TRBJ1-1|TRBD1|TRBV13|NA
CASSRGQLNTEAFF
TGTGCCAGCAGCCGGGGACAGCTGAACACTGAAGCTTTCTTT
>TRBJ2-2|NA|TRBV18|NA
CASSPLSLSGELFF
TGTGCCAGCTCACCTTTATCCTTATCCGGGGAGCTGTTTTTT
>TRBJ2-7|NA|TRBV5-1|NA
CASSLSGPSPYF
TGCGCCAGCAGCTTGAGTGGGCCCTCCCCTTACTTC
>TRBJ1-3|TRBD1|TRBV29-1|once
CSVEDPFTGTGISGNTIYF
TGCAGCGTTGAAGATCCGTTTACCGGGACAGGAATCTCTGGAAACACCATATATTTT
>TRBJ2-1|TRBD2|TRBV5-6|NA
CASSLRTSGRAISEQFF
TGTGCCAGCAGCTTGCGGACTAGCGGGAGAGCTATCAGTGAGCAGTTCTTC
>TRBJ1-1|NA|TRBV13|NA
CASSSSGWTEAFF
TGTGCCAGCAGCTCCTCAGGGTGGACTGAAGCTTTCTTT
>TRBJ1-2|TRBD1|TRBV6-5|NA
CASRGRGQGAYGYTF
TGTGCCAGCAGGGGAAGAGGACAGGGGGCCTATGGCTACACCTTC
>TRBJ1-6|TRBD1|TRBV18|NA
CASSLGQAQPLHF
TGTGCCAGCTCCCTCGGACAGGCGCAACCCCTCCACTTT
>TRBJ2-3|TRBD2|TRBV7-2|NA
CASSLSGKADTQYF
TGTGCCAGCAGCTTAAGCGGGAAGGCAGATACGCAGTATTTT
>TRBJ2-7|TRBD1|TRBV30|NA
CAWSAALTGTYEQYF
TGTGCCTGGAGTGCGGCTTTGACAGGGACCTACGAGCAGTACTTC
>TRBJ2-1|TRBD1|TRBV11-2|NA
CASSFLQGAHGEQFF
TGTGCCAGCAGCTTTCTGCAGGGGGCGCACGGTGAGCAGTTCTTC
>TRBJ1-5|NA|TRBV15|NA
CATSRDLGLGGSNQPQHF
TGTGCCACCAGCAGAGATCTTGGGTTAGGAGGGAGCAATCAGCCCCAGCATTTT
>TRBJ2-1|TRBD2|TRBV19|NA
CASSSKRETRNEQFF
TGTGCCAGTAGTTCCAAGCGGGAAACTAGGAATGAGCAGTTCTTC
>TRBJ1-2|TRBD1|TRBV11-3|NA
CASSLGGQGHYGYTF
TGTGCCAGCAGCTTGGGGGGACAGGGACACTATGGCTACACCTTC
>TRBJ2-4|NA|TRBV2|NA
CASKVTGLLAKNIQYF
TGTGCCAGCAAGGTTACAGGGTTACTAGCCAAAAACATTCAGTACTTC
>TRBJ1-2|NA|TRBV28|NA
CASSFRYGYTF
TGTGCCAGCAGCTTCCGCTATGGCTACACCTTC
>TRBJ1-2|NA|TRBV5-1|NA
CASSPGGGNYGYTF
TGCGCCAGCAGCCCCGGGGGGGGGAACTATGGCTACACCTTC
>TRBJ1-2|NA|TRBV4-1|NA
CASSQEGGIPLSGGYTF
TGCGCCAGCAGCCAAGAGGGAGGGATCCCCCTTTCGGGCGGCTACACCTTC
>TRBJ2-1|NA|TRBV4-1|NA
CASSPLGLLSYNEQFF
TGCGCCAGCAGCCCCCTGGGACTTCTCTCCTACAATGAGCAGTTCTTC
>TRBJ2-3|NA|TRBV5-1|NA
CASSSFTDTQYF
TGCGCCAGCAGTTCATTCACAGATACGCAGTATTTT
>TRBJ1-5|NA|TRBV12-3/TRBV12-4|NA
CASSFNVGQPQHF
TGTGCCAGCAGTTTTAACGTCGGTCAGCCCCAGCATTTT
>TRBJ2-7|TRBD1|TRBV2|NA
CASSADRFSYEQYF
TGTGCCAGCAGCGCGGACAGGTTCTCCTACGAGCAGTACTTC
>TRBJ1-1|NA|TRBV10-3|NA
CAISSRTMNTEAFF
TGTGCCATCAGCTCCAGAACCATGAACACTGAAGCTTTCTTT
>TRBJ1-5|TRBD1|TRBV24-1|NA
CATSDDRGDNQPQHF
TGTGCCACCAGTGACGACAGGGGAGACAATCAGCCCCAGCATTTT
>TRBJ1-6|NA|TRBV10-3|NA
CVISVGQDNSPLHF
TGTGTCATCAGCGTAGGACAAGATAATTCACCCCTCCACTTT
>TRBJ1-6|TRBD1|TRBV30|NA
CAWSDRQGGYSPLHF
TGTGCCTGGAGCGACAGACAGGGTGGATATTCACCCCTCCACTTT
>TRBJ2-1|NA|TRBV24-1|NA
CATSDYRGLENEQFF
TGTGCCACCAGTGACTACAGGGGACTAGAAAATGAGCAGTTCTTC
>TRBJ1-1|NA|TRBV3-1/TRBV3-2|NA
CASSQRGEAFF
TGTGCCAGCAGCCAAAGGGGTGAAGCTTTCTTT
>TRBJ2-7|NA|TRBV6-5|NA
CASLGASYEQYF
TGTGCCAGCCTGGGGGCCTCCTACGAGCAGTACTTC
>TRBJ1-2|TRBD1|TRBV5-1|NA
CASSRQGADGYTF
TGCGCCAGCAGCAGACAGGGGGCTGATGGCTACACCTTC